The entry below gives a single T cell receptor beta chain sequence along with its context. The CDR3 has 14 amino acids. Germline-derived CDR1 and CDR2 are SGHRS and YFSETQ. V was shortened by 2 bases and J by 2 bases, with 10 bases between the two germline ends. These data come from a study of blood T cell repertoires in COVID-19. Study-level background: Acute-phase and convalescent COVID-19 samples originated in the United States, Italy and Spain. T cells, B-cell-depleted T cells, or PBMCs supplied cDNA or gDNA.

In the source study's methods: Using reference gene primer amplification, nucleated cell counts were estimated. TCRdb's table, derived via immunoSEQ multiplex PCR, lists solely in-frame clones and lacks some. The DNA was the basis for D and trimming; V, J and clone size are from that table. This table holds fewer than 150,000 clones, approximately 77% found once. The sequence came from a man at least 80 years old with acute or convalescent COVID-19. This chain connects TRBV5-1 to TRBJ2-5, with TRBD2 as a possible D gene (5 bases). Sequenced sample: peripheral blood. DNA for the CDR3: TGCGCCAGCAGCTTTGTTTCGGGGCAAGAGACCCAGTACTTC. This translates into CASSFVSGQETQYF.